This is a list of T cell receptor beta chains from one sample in a study of T cells in localized non-small cell lung cancer. Using immunoSEQ multiplex PCR, the repertoire was profiled, and TCRdb retains in-frame clones only, with some absent. The sample gives about 15,000 clones, about 85% of which show up once; around 25% is in the top ten. The material was peripheral blood, obtained before any cancer treatment. The origin of the receptors is a female donor older than 55 with stage I squamous cell lung carcinoma. Each CDR3 is given with its conserved first and last residue. A D gene is named only where the DNA matches it firmly. The listing skips clone size in some rows; elsewhere it reads once, few, many or a size class.

clone_size d_call j_call v_call cdr3_nt cdr3_aa
few . TRBJ2-1 TRBV25-1 TGTGCCAGCACCCACCTGAATGAGCAGTTCTTC CASTHLNEQFF
. TRBD1 TRBJ2-7 TRBV6-5 TGTGCCAGCAGTTACACGGGGACAGGGGACGAGCAGTACTTC CASSYTGTGDEQYF
. TRBD1 TRBJ1-3 TRBV6-1 TGTGCCAGCAGTGATGAGGGGGCGGCATTCGGAAACACCATATATTTT CASSDEGAAFGNTIYF
. . TRBJ1-3 TRBV4-1 TGCGCCAGCAGCCAGAGGGGGGGTGGAAACACCATATATTTT CASSQRGGGNTIYF
. . TRBJ1-4 TRBV7-9 TGTGCCAGCAGCCTAAGGTCCAGAGGGGAAAAACTGTTTTTT CASSLRSRGEKLFF
. . TRBJ2-2 TRBV10-1 TGCGCCAGCAGTGCAGGGATTGACACCGGGGAGCTGTTTTTT CASSAGIDTGELFF
. . TRBJ2-6 TRBV7-7 TGTGCCAGCAGCCCTAGTGGGGGTCTCTCTGGGGCCAACGTCCTGACTTTC CASSPSGGLSGANVLTF
few . TRBJ1-4 TRBV15 TGTGCCACCAGCAGTATAAGGGTACAGGGCGGTGAAAAACTGTTTTTT CATSSIRVQGGEKLFF
few . TRBJ1-5 TRBV10-1 TGCGCCAGCAGTGAGCGGGGGAATCAGCCCCAGCATTTT CASSERGNQPQHF
. TRBD1 TRBJ2-7 TRBV6-1 TGTGCCAGCAGTGAAGCCCAATTAGGACAGGGGTCTTACGAGCAGTACTTC CASSEAQLGQGSYEQYF
few TRBD1 TRBJ1-6 TRBV6-1 TGTGCCAGCAGAACCGGGACAGGGCCCCTCCACTTT CASRTGTGPLHF
. . TRBJ2-7 TRBV27 TGTGCCAGCAGTTTATATTACTCCTACGAGCAGTACTTC CASSLYYSYEQYF
. . TRBJ2-7 TRBV28 TGTGCCAGCAGTTTAGGGTCCGAGCAGTACTTC CASSLGSEQYF
. . TRBJ2-5 TRBV7-2 TGTGCCAGCAGTATTCCGGGTCTCGAGGAGACCCAGTACTTC CASSIPGLEETQYF
. . TRBJ1-2 TRBV6-5 TGTGCCAGCAGTTACGGCCAGACCCTTAACTATGGCTACACCTTC CASSYGQTLNYGYTF